These 32 T cell receptor beta chains were all obtained from the same sample, sequenced in a study of blood T cells in healthy people across ages (dated by TCRdb to the mid-2010s). Receptor libraries were prepared by 5' RACE. The second PCR ran for roughly 7 to 11 cycles and used a J-beta primer mix along with a sample-barcoded 5' primer. TCRdb reanalyzed the raw reads on its own, using fastp at Q25 for trimming and MiXCR for clone calling, and kept in-frame beta chains. Each CDR3 protein appears once, grouped with its most common genes and DNA. The sample table holds 1,800,000 or so distinct CDR3 sequences, of which around 42% were seen once. More than 20% of the sample rests with the top ten. The source material was blood. The receptors stem from a human donor in good health.

The chain combines TRBV27 with TRBJ2-2; 11 bases map to TRBD2. CDR3 length: 18 residues. Germline CDR1 MNHEY, CDR2 SMNVEV (reference sequence). V was pared by 1 base and J by 1 base, with 5 bases of the junction left unmatched. This chain's CDR3 is CASSLFTSGGLNTGELFF. CDR3 bases: TGTGCCAGCAGTTTATTTACTAGCGGGGGCCTGAACACCGGGGAGCTGTTTTTT.

The DNA for the CDR3 is TGCGCCAGCAGCTTGGCCCGGACTCACATCTCCTACGAGCAGTACTTC. This codes for CASSLARTHISYEQYF. The V and J genes are TRBV5-1 and TRBJ2-7, with D perhaps matching TRBD2 (5 bases). CDR3 length: 16 residues. V gave up 0 bases and J gave up 0 bases, with 13 bases separating them. Germline values: CDR1 SGHRS, CDR2 YFSETQ.

CDR3: CSAWDRGVGLYNEQFF. Here the CDR3 DNA reads TGCAGCGCCTGGGACAGGGGGGTTGGGTTATACAATGAGCAGTTCTTC. The rearrangement joins TRBV29-1 to TRBJ2-1; 11 nucleotides align to TRBD1. The germline V gene encodes CDR1 SQVTM and CDR2 ANQGSEA. This CDR3 contains 16 residues. V gave up 7 bases and J gave up 4 bases; unmatched junction bases: 12.

This clonotype was detected many times. V is TRBV10-3 and J is TRBJ2-7; no definite D call. The CDR3 runs to 13 residues. CDR1 and CDR2 (germline): ENHRY, SYGVKD. V was clipped by 3 bases and J by 4 bases, with 10 bases between them. The CDR3 sequence is CAISDSSPYEQYF. The CDR3 DNA is TGTGCCATCAGTGACAGTTCCCCTTACGAGCAGTACTTC.

This clonotype has just a few counts. V is TRBV7-2 and J is TRBJ2-7, with 9 bases aligning to TRBD1. CDR1 and CDR2 (germline): SGHTA, FQGNSA. V lost 1 base and J lost 4; bases outside the gene matches: 11. CDR3 length: 17 amino acids. CDR3 loop: CASSLEFYEQGAYEQYF. CDR3 in DNA: TGTGCCAGCAGCTTAGAATTTTACGAACAGGGGGCATACGAGCAGTACTTC.

DNA for the CDR3: TGTGCCAGCAGCCCGGACAGAACCCAAGAGACCCAGTACTTC. Translated, it gives CASSPDRTQETQYF. The V and J genes are TRBV11-2 and TRBJ2-5; D may be TRBD1 (6 bases). V gave up 5 bases and J gave up 1 base, with 11 bases separating them. The V gene's germline CDR1 is SGHAT and CDR2 FQNNGV. The CDR3 totals 14 residues.

The chain uses TRBV21-1 and TRBJ2-7; the table's D gene call, TRBD1, was not cross checked with the DNA. TRBV21-1 constitutes a pseudogene. The CDR3 sequence is 15 residues long. The CDR3 DNA reads as TGTGCCAGCAGCAAGAGTGGGGGGCGATCCTACGAGCAGTACTTC. Its translation is CASSKSGGRSYEQYF.

This clonotype was counted between two and nine times. The rearrangement uses TRBV9 and TRBJ2-1; 10 nucleotides match TRBD2. CDR1 and CDR2 (germline): SGDLS, YYNGEE. The CDR3 totals 15 residues. Trimming cost V 0 bases and J 7 bases; bases outside gene matches: 4. The CDR3 bases are TGTGCCAGCAGCGTAGATAGCGGGGGGTGGAATGAGCAGTTCTTC. Translation gives CASSVDSGGWNEQFF.

V is TRBV20-1 and J is TRBJ2-1; 9 bases are a match to TRBD1. The CDR3 consists of 11 residues. Germline-derived CDR1 and CDR2 are DFQATT and SNEGSKA (reference sequence). CDR3 sequence reads: CSWTGVHEQFF. CDR3 in DNA: TGCAGCTGGACAGGGGTTCATGAGCAGTTCTTC.

The genes are TRBV20-1 and TRBJ1-2, with 7 bases matching TRBD1. Trimming cost V 2 bases and J 6 bases; bases outside gene matches: 9. The CDR3 covers 14 residues. Germline assignment: CDR1 DFQATT and CDR2 SNEGSKA (reference sequence). The CDR3 DNA is TGCAGTGCTAGAAGGGGACAGTTAACCCATGGCTACACCTTC. Protein product: CSARRGQLTHGYTF.

This clonotype was observed a few times. J is TRBJ1-2 and V is TRBV7-9; 8 positions match TRBD1. CDR1 is SEHNR, CDR2 FQNEAQ, per germline (reference sequence). The CDR3 length is 15 residues. Trimming cost V 1 base and J 5 bases; bases outside gene matches: 6. The CDR3 nucleotides are TGTGCCAGCAGCTTAGTCCAGGGGGCAGAGTATGGCTACACCTTC. Its translation is CASSLVQGAEYGYTF.

This sequence joins TRBV20-1 and TRBJ2-3; TRBD1 matches 9 bases. The CDR3 length is 14 residues. Germline trimming cut 5 bases from V and 8 bases from J; bases unmatched to any gene: 11. Germline assignment: CDR1 DFQATT and CDR2 SNEGSKA (reference sequence). CDR3 DNA: TGCAGTGCTGGGACAGGGAGAGAGTCGGGTACGCAGTATTTT. This translates into CSAGTGRESGTQYF.

This clonotype was found many times. The CDR3: CASSLGAKQFF. CDR3 sequence (DNA): TGTGCCAGCAGCTTAGGAGCCAAGCAGTTCTTC. This chain joins TRBV7-2 and TRBJ2-1; D is undetermined. Trimming left V 1 base short and J 11 bases short, with 6 bases between. This CDR3 is 11 amino acids long. Germline values: CDR1 SGHTA, CDR2 FQGNSA.

The chain combines TRBV3-1 with TRBJ2-1; D uncertain. Trimming removed 1 base from V and 9 bases from J, with 7 bases in between. The CDR3 extends over 12 amino acids. Germline CDR1 LGHDT, CDR2 YNNKEL (reference sequence). The chain's CDR3 is CASSQVPGEQFF. CDR3 sequence (DNA): TGTGCCAGCAGCCAAGTTCCAGGTGAGCAGTTCTTC.

This rearrangement joins TRBV29-1 to TRBJ1-2; D gene uncertain. Germline V gene sequence: CDR1 SQVTM, CDR2 ANQGSEA. V dropped 3 bases and J dropped 3 bases, with 11 bases sitting between them. This CDR3 comprises 13 residues. The CDR3 DNA sequence: TGCAGCGTTGATCTAGGACTGGACTATGGCTACACCTTC. It encodes CSVDLGLDYGYTF.

The chain combines TRBV2 with TRBJ1-1, with a tentative D call TRBD1 (6 bases). The CDR3 totals 14 residues. Germline lookup yields CDR1 SNHLY and CDR2 FYNNEI. V was trimmed by 1 base and J by 10 bases, leaving 16 bases between them. The CDR3 region is CASSEGGQNRGAFF. The CDR3 bases are TGTGCCAGCAGTGAAGGCGGACAGAACCGTGGAGCTTTCTTT.

Concerning this clonotype: One end of the junction does not line up with germline, which may come from a read error. V is TRBV20-1 and J is TRBJ2-5; 9 bases fit TRBD2. Germline V lookup: CDR1 DFQATT, CDR2 SNEGSKA (reference sequence). CDR3 size: 17 residues. The DNA for the CDR3 is TGCAGTGTTAGAGAAAGAAGGCTAGCGGGGACCCAAGAGACCCAGTACTTC. Translated: CSVRERRLAGTQETQYF.

In this sample, this clonotype turned up a few times. The chain combines TRBV3-1 with TRBJ1-5; perhaps TRBD1 as D (6 bases). Germline CDR1 LGHDT, CDR2 YNNKEL (reference sequence). The V end was cut by 1 base, the J end by 5 bases, with 12 bases between. The CDR3 has 15 amino acids. In DNA form, the CDR3 reads TGTGCCAGCAGCCAAGGGACAGTAAGATATCAGCCCCAGCATTTT. This codes for CASSQGTVRYQPQHF.

This clonotype was counted only a few times. J is TRBJ2-5 and V is TRBV20-1, with 7 bases identical to TRBD2. From germline, CDR1 is DFQATT and CDR2 SNEGSKA (reference sequence). Trimming removed 5 bases from V and 5 bases from J; junction bases left unmatched: 8. The CDR3 runs 13 residues. The CDR3 nucleotides are TGCAGTGCTCCTCCGCCCGGGGGGGAGACCCAGTACTTC. Translating it yields CSAPPPGGETQYF.

The V call is TRBV7-6, the J call TRBJ1-6; D is unresolved. The CDR3 runs to 14 residues. Between the trimmed V and J ends, which lost 1 base and 7 bases, there was a span of 8 bases. Germline-derived CDR1 and CDR2 are SGHVS and FNYEAQ. CDR3 DNA sequence: TGTGCCAGCAGCTTAGAATTGGCAAATTCACCCCTCCACTTT. Translating gives CASSLELANSPLHF.

This chain connects TRBV5-1 to TRBJ1-1, with D possibly matching TRBD1 (5 bases). The V gene's germline CDR1 is SGHRS and CDR2 YFSETQ. V lost 3 bases to trimming and J lost 3 bases, with 9 bases between them. The CDR3 is made up of 13 amino acids. This chain's CDR3 is CASSSDSDTEAFF. The CDR3 DNA reads as TGCGCCAGCAGCTCCGACAGTGACACTGAAGCTTTCTTT.

This clonotype was picked up a small number of times. The chain's CDR3 is CASRSPDSLYGYTF. DNA of the CDR3: TGTGCCAGCCGGTCTCCGGACAGCCTCTATGGCTACACCTTC. V and J are TRBV28 and TRBJ1-2, with a weak D call TRBD1 (6 bases). The germline V gene has CDR1 MDHEN and CDR2 SYDVKM. V lost 8 bases, J lost 4 bases, and 17 bases lay in between. The CDR3 spans 14 residues.

This rearrangement joins TRBV9 to TRBJ1-2; TRBD1 is a possible D gene (5 bases). Deletions cut 2 bases from V and 5 bases from J, with 10 bases between. Per the germline V gene, CDR1 is SGDLS and CDR2 is YYNGEE. The CDR3 sequence is 13 residues long. The chain's CDR3 is CASSVDSLYGYTF. The CDR3 region has the DNA TGTGCCAGCAGCGTTGACAGCCTTTATGGCTACACCTTC.

This clonotype showed up just a few times. J is TRBJ2-3 and V is TRBV7-2; 9 bases match TRBD1. The V gene's germline CDR1 is SGHTA and CDR2 FQGNSA. V lost 5 bases, J lost 5 bases, and 8 bases stayed unmatched. The CDR3 is 15 amino acids. CDR3 region: CASSDRDREEDTQYF. In DNA, the CDR3 is TGTGCCAGCAGCGACCGGGACAGGGAGGAAGATACGCAGTATTTT.

This clonotype was seen a few times. The V gene is TRBV5-4, the J gene TRBJ2-3; 9 positions agree with TRBD1. From germline, CDR1 is SGHNT and CDR2 YYREEE (reference sequence). Unmatched junction bases numbered 10, after V lost 5 bases and J lost 3 bases. The CDR3 spans 16 residues. The CDR3 here is CASRITGGASTDTQYF. CDR3 nucleotides: TGTGCCAGCAGGATAACAGGGGGCGCGTCGACAGATACGCAGTATTTT. The whole variable domain, filled in from reference TRBV5-4 and TRBJ2-3, reads ETGVTQSPTHLIKTRGQQVTLRCSSQSGHNTVSWYQQALGQGPQFIFQYYREEENGRGNFPPRFSGLQFPNYSSELNVNALELDDSALYLCASRITGGASTDTQYFGPGTRLTVL.

Only a few counts were recorded for this clonotype. The chain employs TRBV4-3 and TRBJ2-1; a weak D match, TRBD1 (6 bases). From germline, CDR1 is LGHNA and CDR2 YSLEER. This CDR3 comprises 18 residues. V lost 0 bases, J lost 0 bases, and 15 bases lay in between. Here the CDR3 reads CASSQEGAAGSSYNEQFF. The CDR3, as DNA: TGCGCCAGCAGCCAAGAGGGGGCGGCAGGGAGCTCCTACAATGAGCAGTTCTTC.

V usage is TRBV15 and J usage is TRBJ2-1; tentatively, D is TRBD2 (6 bases). This CDR3 comprises 15 residues. Per the germline V gene, CDR1 is LNHNV and CDR2 is YYDKDF (reference sequence). V gave up 1 base and J gave up 4 bases, with 11 bases separating them. The CDR3: CATSRGTSRYNEQFF. The CDR3 bases are TGTGCCACCAGCAGAGGCACTAGCAGATACAATGAGCAGTTCTTC.

The chain couples TRBV7-2 to TRBJ1-2; perhaps TRBD1 as D (5 bases). The CDR3 totals 15 residues. V lost 5 bases and J 4 bases, leaving 17 bases between the germline ends. Looked up from germline, CDR1 is SGHTA and CDR2 is FQGNSA. The DNA for the CDR3 is TGTGCCAGCAGCCCCCAGAGGGGAAAGAGCTATGGCTACACCTTC. Encoded protein: CASSPQRGKSYGYTF.

This clonotype was picked up a small number of times. This chain uses TRBV28 with TRBJ1-1; 9 bases align to TRBD1. Germline V CDR1 and CDR2: MDHEN, SYDVKM. The CDR3 extends over 14 amino acids. V was clipped by 7 bases and J by 2 bases; unmatched bases: 5. CDR3 amino acids: CASILDRGNTEAFF. The CDR3 DNA follows: TGTGCCAGCATCTTGGACAGGGGAAACACTGAAGCTTTCTTT. Looking up the rest from reference TRBV28 and TRBJ1-1 gives the full variable domain: DVKVTQSSRYLVKRTGEKVFLECVQDMDHENMFWYRQDPGLGLRLIYFSYDVKMKEKGDIPEGYSVSREKKERFSLILESASTNQTSMYLCASILDRGNTEAFFGQGTRLTVV.

This sequence joins TRBV15 and TRBJ1-6, with TRBD1 as a possible D gene (5 bases). Trimming left V 5 bases short and J 4 bases short, with 18 bases between. This CDR3 region has 17 residues. Germline V gene data show CDR1 as LNHNV and CDR2 as YYDKDF (reference sequence). The CDR3 protein is CATSAKRDGFYNSPLHF. CDR3 bases: TGTGCCACCAGCGCGAAAAGGGACGGATTTTATAATTCACCCCTCCACTTT. Variable domain in full (rest from reference TRBV15 and TRBJ1-6): DAMVIQNPRYQVTQFGKPVTLSCSQTLNHNVMYWYQQKSSQAPKLLFHYYDKDFNNEADTPDNFQSRRPNTSFCFLDIRSPGLGDTAMYLCATSAKRDGFYNSPLHFGNGTRLTVT.

V usage is TRBV6-5 and J usage is TRBJ2-3, with D possibly TRBD2 on 5 matching bases. The V gene lost 5 bases and the J gene lost 12 bases, with 24 bases spanning the gap. Germline CDR1 reads MNHEY; CDR2 reads SVGAGI. The CDR3 covers 15 residues. CDR3 sequence: CASSPDSPSWETQYF. In DNA form, the CDR3 reads TGTGCCAGCAGTCCGGACTCACCTAGTTGGGAGACCCAGTATTTT.

The chain employs TRBV4-3 and TRBJ1-4, with 7 bases fitting TRBD1. CDR1 is LGHNA, CDR2 YSLEER, per germline. V shed 0 bases and J 4 bases; nucleotides not matched to a gene: 2. This CDR3 spans 15 amino acids. The CDR3, as DNA: TGCGCCAGCAGCCAAGATCGACAGGGTAATGAAAAACTGTTTTTT. Translated: CASSQDRQGNEKLFF.